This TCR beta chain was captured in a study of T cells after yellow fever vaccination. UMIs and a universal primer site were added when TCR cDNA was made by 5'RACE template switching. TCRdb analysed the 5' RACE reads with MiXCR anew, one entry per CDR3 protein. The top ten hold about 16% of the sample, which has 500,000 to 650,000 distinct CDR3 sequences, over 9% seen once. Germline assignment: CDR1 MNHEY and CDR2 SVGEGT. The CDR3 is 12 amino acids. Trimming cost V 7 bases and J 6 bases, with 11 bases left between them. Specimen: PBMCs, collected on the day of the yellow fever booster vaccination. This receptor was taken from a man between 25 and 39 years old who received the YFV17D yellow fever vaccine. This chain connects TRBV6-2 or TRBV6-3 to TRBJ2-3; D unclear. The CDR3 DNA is TGTGCCAGCATCCTCGGCAGGGATACGCAGTATTTT. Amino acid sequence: CASILGRDTQYF.